One and the same sample provided the 28 T cell receptor beta chains below, sequenced in a study of cytomegalovirus exposure and HLA in healthy donors. The PCR contained 60 Vbeta and 13 Jbeta primers. The assay was immunoSEQ multiplex PCR, and TCRdb's table has in-frame clones only and misses some. In the table there are 200,000 to 300,000 clones, about four fifths of which are singletons. The sequenced material came from PBMCs. The receptors here all came from a woman between 40 and 55 years old in good health and CMV-seropositive.

The J gene is TRBJ1-5, the V gene TRBV10-3; a possible D gene is TRBD1 (6 bases). The V gene's germline CDR1 is ENHRY and CDR2 SYGVKD. CDR3 length equals 13 residues. Trimming took off 0 bases at V and 11 bases at J, with 11 bases between the two ends. The CDR3 region is CAISESSGGTQHF. The CDR3 DNA sequence: TGTGCCATCAGTGAGTCCTCGGGGGGCACCCAGCATTTT.

V is TRBV4-3 and J is TRBJ2-7; 10 nucleotides align to TRBD2. The CDR3 extends over 19 amino acids. From germline, CDR1 is LGHNA and CDR2 YSLEER. Trimming took 0 bases from V and 2 from J; bases not matched to a gene: 13. CDR3 amino acids: CASSQDYGPGLAGAYEQYF. The CDR3 region has the DNA TGCGCCAGCAGCCAAGATTATGGTCCTGGGCTAGCGGGAGCCTACGAGCAGTACTTC.

The chain is built from TRBV5-4 and TRBJ2-7; a weak D match, TRBD2 (6 bases). V dropped 0 bases and J dropped 0 bases, with 13 bases sitting between them. This CDR3 is 16 amino acids long. CDR1 is SGHNT, CDR2 YYREEE, per germline (reference sequence). CDR3 in amino acids: CASSLGGGLSSYEQYF. The CDR3 DNA sequence: TGTGCCAGCAGCTTGGGGGGCGGACTAAGCTCCTACGAGCAGTACTTC.

The chain recombines TRBV6-4 with TRBJ2-7, with 12 bases matching TRBD2. Germline CDR1 reads MRHNA; CDR2 reads SNTAGT. The CDR3 extends over 16 amino acids. Trimming at V came to 4 bases and at J to 5 bases, leaving 9 bases not matched to a gene. CDR3 sequence (DNA): TGTGCCAGCAGTGCACGACTAGCGGGAGCCGGGAACGAGCAGTACTTC. Amino acids: CASSARLAGAGNEQYF.

This chain connects TRBV18 to TRBJ2-1, with TRBD2 matching 12 bases. In germline, CDR1 is KGHSH, CDR2 LQKENI. J lost 6 bases, V lost 3 bases, and 6 bases had no gene match. This CDR3 comprises 16 residues. The CDR3 reads CASSPLTSGRSNEQFF. As DNA, the CDR3 is TGTGCCAGCTCACCGCTTACTAGCGGGAGGTCCAATGAGCAGTTCTTC.

The chain joins TRBV5-4 to TRBJ2-5; D is possibly TRBD2 (6 bases). Germline V gives CDR1 SGHNT, CDR2 YYREEE (reference sequence). The CDR3 runs to 13 residues. With 0 bases removed from V and 5 bases from J, the gap between germline ends came to 8 bases. DNA of the CDR3: TGTGCCAGCAGCTTGGTGGAGGGGGAGACCCAGTACTTC. This codes for CASSLVEGETQYF. The whole variable domain, filled in from reference TRBV5-4 and TRBJ2-5, reads ETGVTQSPTHLIKTRGQQVTLRCSSQSGHNTVSWYQQALGQGPQFIFQYYREEENGRGNFPPRFSGLQFPNYSSELNVNALELDDSALYLCASSLVEGETQYFGPGTRLLVL.

The J gene is TRBJ2-1, the V gene TRBV11-2; 8 bases map to TRBD2. The V and J ends lost 1 base and 4 bases, in that order; junction bases with no gene match: 6. The germline gives CDR1 SGHAT, CDR2 FQNNGV. The CDR3 spans 16 residues. The CDR3: CASSLGPGLGYNEQFF. The CDR3, as DNA: TGTGCCAGCAGCTTAGGGCCGGGACTAGGTTACAATGAGCAGTTCTTC.

CDR3 sequence: CASSKRARGSPDTQYF. DNA for the CDR3: TGTGCCAGCAGCAAAAGGGCTCGCGGGAGTCCAGATACGCAGTATTTT. This sequence joins TRBV21-1 and TRBJ2-3; the D call of TRBD2 is as the table states it, not checked on the DNA. TRBV21-1 is a known pseudogene. This CDR3 contains 16 residues.

This chain links TRBV5-6 with TRBJ2-7; D gene uncertain. V dropped 4 bases and J dropped 4 bases, with 15 bases sitting between them. Germline CDR1 is SGHDT and CDR2 is YYEEEE. This CDR3 has 14 residues. The CDR3 protein is CASSRPGSPYEQYF. In DNA form, the CDR3 reads TGTGCCAGCAGCCGCCCGGGTTCCCCTTACGAGCAGTACTTC.

The chain uses TRBV15 and TRBJ2-7; TRBD1 agrees at 12 bases. This CDR3 spans 15 amino acids. The junction had 4 bases not matched to a gene; V was cut back by 4 bases and J by 3 bases. From germline, CDR1 is LNHNV and CDR2 YYDKDF (reference sequence). The chain's CDR3 is CATSKGQGANYEQYF. The CDR3 DNA reads TGTGCCACCAGCAAGGGACAGGGGGCCAACTACGAGCAGTACTTC.

The genes are TRBV2 and TRBJ2-3; the D gene is possibly TRBD1 (5 bases). CDR1 and CDR2 from the germline V gene are SNHLY and FYNNEI. Trimming removed 6 bases from V and 5 bases from J, with 18 bases in between. This CDR3 is 15 amino acids long. The CDR3 here is CASRPPVAGKDTQYF. CDR3 sequence (DNA): TGTGCCAGCAGGCCCCCTGTGGCAGGGAAAGATACGCAGTATTTT.

The chain joins TRBV10-2 to TRBJ2-5; 8 nucleotides match TRBD2. After removal of 7 bases from V and 5 bases from J, the junction contained 9 bases not matched to a gene. Germline CDR1 is WSHSY and CDR2 is SAAADI. The length of the CDR3 is 14 residues. This CDR3 reads CASMLAGLKETQYF. For the CDR3, the DNA is TGCGCCAGCATGCTAGCGGGTTTAAAGGAGACCCAGTACTTC.

The rearrangement uses TRBV28 and TRBJ1-1; D gene ambiguous. In germline, CDR1 is MDHEN, CDR2 SYDVKM. The CDR3 contains 15 residues. V lost 4 bases to trimming and J lost 0 bases, with 12 bases between them. The CDR3 here is CASSSPAELNTEAFF. CDR3 DNA: TGTGCCAGCAGTTCCCCCGCGGAGCTGAACACTGAAGCTTTCTTT. The full variable domain, its missing parts supplied by reference TRBV28 and TRBJ1-1, is DVKVTQSSRYLVKRTGEKVFLECVQDMDHENMFWYRQDPGLGLRLIYFSYDVKMKEKGDIPEGYSVSREKKERFSLILESASTNQTSMYLCASSSPAELNTEAFFGQGTRLTVV.

V usage is TRBV9 and J usage is TRBJ2-1, with 7 nucleotides matching TRBD2. V gave up 0 bases and J gave up 6 bases; unmatched junction bases: 9. The CDR3 consists of 16 residues. Looked up from germline, CDR1 is SGDLS and CDR2 is YYNGEE. The CDR3 coding sequence is TGTGCCAGCAGCGTAGTCGGCGCGGGAGTGGGCAATGAGCAGTTCTTC. It is translated as CASSVVGAGVGNEQFF. Complete variable domain (other parts from reference TRBV9 and TRBJ2-1): DSGVTQTPKHLITATGQRVTLRCSPRSGDLSVYWYQQSLDQGLQFLIQYYNGEERAKGNILERFSAQQFPDLHSELNLSSLELGDSALYFCASSVVGAGVGNEQFFGPGTRLTVL.

The J gene is TRBJ2-7, the V gene TRBV28, with 7 positions matching TRBD2. Unmatched junction bases numbered 8, after V lost 6 bases and J lost 3 bases. The CDR3 is 14 residues long. The germline V gene encodes CDR1 MDHEN and CDR2 SYDVKM. The CDR3 DNA reads TGTGCCAGCAGCATCGGGACTAAATTCTACGAGCAGTACTTC. Translating gives CASSIGTKFYEQYF.

The genes are TRBV30 and TRBJ1-2; 9 bases are a match to TRBD1. Germline V CDR1 and CDR2: GTSNPN, SVGIG (reference sequence). This CDR3 is 14 amino acids long. V lost 3 bases, J lost 11 bases, and 13 bases stayed unmatched. The DNA of the CDR3 is TGTGCCTGGAGGACCCCGGGACAGGGAACGGGGTACACCTTC. It codes for CAWRTPGQGTGYTF.

The J gene is TRBJ2-2, the V gene TRBV9; TRBD2 matches at 9 bases. This CDR3 is built from 15 residues. V lost 2 bases and J lost 5; bases outside the gene matches: 4. Germline V gives CDR1 SGDLS, CDR2 YYNGEE. The CDR3 loop is CASSVSSGDTGELFF. The CDR3 DNA is TGTGCCAGCAGCGTGTCTAGCGGGGATACCGGGGAGCTGTTTTTT.

The J gene is TRBJ1-5, the V gene TRBV10-3; 10 positions match TRBD1. Germline loops: CDR1 ENHRY, CDR2 SYGVKD. With 6 bases clipped from V and 2 bases from J, the junction kept 7 bases outside the gene matches. The CDR3 is 16 residues long. The CDR3 bases are TGTGCCATCAGCCCGACAGGGGGCTTCGGCAATCAGCCCCAGCATTTT. This sequence encodes CAISPTGGFGNQPQHF.

The count of this clone is one. The same CDR3 can be traced to other DNA sequences in this sample. The rearrangement uses TRBV4-3 and TRBJ1-5; D gene unclear. The ends were cut back, 0 bases at V and 5 bases at J, with 5 bases in the middle. The CDR3 sequence is 13 residues long. Germline CDR1 and CDR2: LGHNA and YSLEER. The CDR3 DNA reads TGCGCCAGCAGCCAAGAACGGGATCAGCCCCAGCATTTT. Encoded protein: CASSQERDQPQHF.

This chain connects TRBV6-5 to TRBJ1-1; 7 nucleotides agree with TRBD1. Looked up from germline, CDR1 is MNHEY and CDR2 is SVGAGI. The CDR3 consists of 13 residues. The trim removed 7 bases at V and 1 base at J, leaving 3 bases unmatched. Written as DNA, the CDR3 is TGTGCCAGCAAGGGACAGCCGAACACTGAAGCTTTCTTT. It translates to CASKGQPNTEAFF.

This clone was observed a handful of times. The DNA of the CDR3 is TGTGCCAGCAGTTCTGGACCCGCAGGGACCGGGGAGCTGTTTTTT. Protein product: CASSSGPAGTGELFF. The chain couples TRBV27 to TRBJ2-2; possibly TRBD1 for D (5 bases). The CDR3 covers 15 residues. From germline, CDR1 is MNHEY and CDR2 SMNVEV (reference sequence). V was trimmed by 4 bases and J by 5 bases, leaving 14 bases between them.

The chain joins TRBV5-3 to TRBJ2-2; the D gene is possibly TRBD2 (6 bases). TRBV5-3 is an ORF for which the function is uncertain. V was shortened by 2 bases and J by 0 bases, with 20 bases between the two germline ends. The CDR3 has 19 amino acids. The CDR3 loop is CARSFGGIPLYANTGELFF. Written as DNA, the CDR3 is TGTGCCAGAAGCTTCGGCGGGATCCCCTTATACGCGAACACCGGGGAGCTGTTTTTT.

This chain links TRBV7-2 with TRBJ1-1; D not certain. Trimming pared 6 bases from V and 11 bases from J, leaving 19 bases between. Germline V gene sequence: CDR1 SGHTA, CDR2 FQGNSA. This CDR3 has 13 amino acids. CDR3 bases: TGTGCCAGCAGGTCGCCGCCCGGTAAATTGGCTTTCTTT. Translated, it gives CASRSPPGKLAFF.

The chain joins TRBV7-9 to TRBJ2-1, with 10 nucleotides matching TRBD2. The CDR3 has 13 amino acids. V lost 8 bases and J lost 3; bases outside the gene matches: 1. Germline loops: CDR1 SEHNR, CDR2 FQNEAQ (reference sequence). CDR3 residues: CASLAGGYNEQFF. CDR3 DNA sequence: TGTGCCAGCTTAGCGGGAGGCTACAATGAGCAGTTCTTC.

The rearrangement joins TRBV28 to TRBJ2-1; D is perhaps TRBD2 (5 bases). Germline loops: CDR1 MDHEN, CDR2 SYDVKM. The CDR3 totals 13 residues. V lost 11 bases to trimming and J lost 7 bases, with 18 bases between them. The CDR3 sequence is CASRAGGINEQFF. CDR3 sequence (DNA): TGTGCCTCGCGGGCGGGTGGTATAAATGAGCAGTTCTTC.

The chain is built from TRBV28 and TRBJ2-6; no reliable D call. V lost 5 bases, J lost 2 bases, and 4 bases lay in between. CDR3 size: 13 residues. In germline, CDR1 is MDHEN, CDR2 SYDVKM. The CDR3 region has the DNA TGTGCCAGCAGTACTCCTGGGGCCAACGTCCTGACTTTC. It yields the protein CASSTPGANVLTF.

Only one count was recorded for this clone. The J gene is TRBJ2-7, the V gene TRBV4-3, with TRBD1 as a possible D gene (6 bases). The CDR3 runs 14 residues. Trimming pared 1 base from V and 2 bases from J, leaving 9 bases between. The germline V gene has CDR1 LGHNA and CDR2 YSLEER. The CDR3 spells CASSQVQGPYEQYF. CDR3 sequence (DNA): TGCGCCAGCAGCCAAGTACAGGGACCCTACGAGCAGTACTTC.

V usage is TRBV30 and J usage is TRBJ2-7; the match to TRBD2 covers 10 bases. This CDR3 is built from 16 residues. Trimming at V came to 0 bases and at J to 5 bases, leaving 10 bases not matched to a gene. Per the germline V gene, CDR1 is GTSNPN and CDR2 is SVGIG (reference sequence). CDR3 region: CAWSVTSGVGYNEQYF. CDR3 DNA: TGTGCCTGGAGTGTCACTAGCGGGGTCGGGTACAACGAGCAGTACTTC.